One sample yielded the 12 T cell receptor beta chains listed below, sequenced in a study of T-cell reconstitution after alpha-beta-depleted transplantation in children. Library preparation (for TCRbeta) was performed with unique molecular identifiers. From the PCR reads, TCRdb called clonotypes with MiXCR, one entry per CDR3 protein. The table records about 110,000 distinct CDR3 sequences, under 13% of them present only once. Sequencing used PBMCs from the stem cell graft donor, obtained from the stem cell graft. These receptors all stem from a human donor who donated a stem cell graft to a child with acute lymphoblastic leukemia.

This clonotype was seen at least ten times. The gene calls are TRBV5-1 and TRBJ2-1; 7 bases are shared with TRBD1. The CDR3 is made up of 17 amino acids. The V gene end was trimmed by 5 bases and the J gene end by 8 bases; junction bases not matched to a gene: 19. Germline CDR1 reads SGHRS; CDR2 reads YFSETQ. CDR3 in DNA: TGCGCCAGCAGAGGTTACTCTGACAGGGAGCCTTCGCATGAGCAGTTCTTC. Residues: CASRGYSDREPSHEQFF.

Ten or more counts support this clonotype. The chain recombines TRBV21-1 with TRBJ2-3; the table calls TRBD2, which could not be checked here. TRBV21-1 constitutes a pseudogene. The CDR3 spans 19 residues. The CDR3 DNA follows: TGTGCCAGCAGCAATCGAGGGGTGTCCGGGAGGGGAACTACAGATACGCAGTATTTT. It yields the protein CASSNRGVSGRGTTDTQYF.

There are many counts of this clonotype. This chain connects TRBV20-1 to TRBJ1-4; D remains ambiguous. The CDR3 extends over 11 amino acids. V was pared by 8 bases and J by 7 bases, with 11 bases between. Per the germline V gene, CDR1 is DFQATT and CDR2 is SNEGSKA (reference sequence). The CDR3, as DNA: TGCAGTTCGGAGACCGCTGAAAAACTGTTTTTT. It specifies CSSETAEKLFF.

This clonotype was recorded at least ten times. The genes are TRBV5-1 and TRBJ2-6; D uncertain. The CDR3 is 18 residues long. The germline gives CDR1 SGHRS, CDR2 YFSETQ. The ends were cut back, 0 bases at V and 0 bases at J, with 13 bases in the middle. CDR3 loop: CASSLVAPVFSGANVLTF. The CDR3 bases are TGCGCCAGCAGCTTGGTAGCCCCCGTTTTCTCTGGGGCCAACGTCCTGACTTTC.

This clonotype was seen ten or more times. This chain links TRBV18 with TRBJ1-5, with 8 bases identical to TRBD1. The CDR3 consists of 16 residues. Germline V CDR1 and CDR2: KGHSH, LQKENI. With V trimmed by 0 bases and J by 7 bases, 8 bases remained unmatched. The CDR3 sequence is CASSPPQGQGPQPQHF. CDR3 bases: TGTGCCAGCTCACCACCGCAAGGACAGGGACCCCAGCCCCAGCATTTT.

At least ten counts were recorded for this clonotype. The V and J genes are TRBV24-1 and TRBJ2-1; 8 nucleotides align to TRBD2. The CDR3 is 15 residues long. Germline-derived CDR1 and CDR2 are KGHDR and SFDVKD. With V trimmed by 6 bases and J by 4 bases, 7 bases remained unmatched. In DNA form, the CDR3 reads TGTGCCACCAGTTCGAGCGGGGGCCATTACAATGAGCAGTTCTTC. Its protein product is CATSSSGGHYNEQFF.

This clonotype was detected many times. V is TRBV20-1 and J is TRBJ2-7; 12 bases align to TRBD2. CDR1 DFQATT and CDR2 SNEGSKA come from the germline V gene (reference sequence). The CDR3 has 14 amino acids. V gave up 3 bases and J gave up 0 bases; unmatched junction bases: 0. The CDR3 sequence is CSARTSGSSYEQYF. The CDR3 DNA reads as TGCAGTGCTAGGACTAGCGGGAGCTCCTACGAGCAGTACTTC.

There are many counts of this clonotype. The V call is TRBV29-1, the J call TRBJ2-2; D is unresolved. There are 15 residues in the CDR3. Trimming removed 4 bases from V and 5 bases from J, with 17 bases in between. From germline, CDR1 is SQVTM and CDR2 ANQGSEA. DNA of the CDR3: TGCAGCGTTGTGGGTCCGGGCTCTAGTACCGGGGAGCTGTTTTTT. Translated: CSVVGPGSSTGELFF.

This clonotype was seen repeatedly, ten times or more. The chain is built from TRBV24-1 and TRBJ2-1, with a tentative D call TRBD1 (6 bases). The CDR3 spans 13 residues. Germline loops: CDR1 KGHDR, CDR2 SFDVKD. Trimming shortened V by 4 bases and J by 8 bases, and 11 bases separated the two germline ends. DNA for the CDR3: TGTGCCACCAGTGAGGACAGTCTCCATGAGCAGTTCTTC. It yields the protein CATSEDSLHEQFF.

In this sample, this clonotype turned up many times. The junction does not match germline at one end; this may be a read error. The chain joins TRBV6-1 to TRBJ1-1; tentatively, D is TRBD1 (5 bases). The CDR3 is made up of 13 amino acids. Per germline, CDR1 MNHNS and CDR2 SASEGT. CDR3 protein: CASYMQGATQAFF. The CDR3 DNA reads as TGTGCCAGTTATATGCAGGGCGCCACTCAAGCTTTCTTT.

This clonotype has at least ten counts. In DNA, the CDR3 is TGTGCCACCGACTACGAGCAGTACTTC. Translated: CATDYEQYF. The chain has TRBV7-9 and TRBJ2-7; D not resolved. V was shortened by 10 bases and J by 3 bases, with 4 bases between the two germline ends. CDR1 SEHNR and CDR2 FQNEAQ come from the germline V gene (reference sequence). The CDR3 totals 9 residues.

There are many counts of this clonotype. The chain is built from TRBV20-1 and TRBJ1-5; weak D call: TRBD1 (6 bases). CDR3 length equals 15 residues. Trimming left V 6 bases short and J 2 bases short, with 17 bases between. Germline V gene sequence: CDR1 DFQATT, CDR2 SNEGSKA (reference sequence). CDR3 in DNA: TGCAGTGCACGGGACAATTTGGGCGGCAATCAGCCCCAGCATTTT. Amino acid sequence: CSARDNLGGNQPQHF.